These 4 T cell receptor beta chains share one sample of origin, sequenced in a study of blood T cells in healthy people across ages. A second 7 to 11 cycle PCR used barcoded and J-beta primers. TCRdb recomputed calls from the 5' RACE reads with MiXCR, one row per CDR3 protein. The sample lists approximately 1,700,000 distinct CDR3 sequences; around 42% were seen once. Sequenced sample: blood. The receptor source for this set is a human donor in good health.

This clonotype was seen just once. Here the CDR3 reads CASSFRSAAGLSNQPQHF. The CDR3 DNA sequence: TGTGCCAGCAGCTTTAGGTCAGCGGCAGGTCTTAGCAATCAGCCCCAGCATTTT. The chain is built from TRBV7-2 and TRBJ1-5; D is undetermined. V was shortened by 3 bases and J by 0 bases, with 18 bases between the two germline ends. The CDR3 is 18 amino acids. Germline loops: CDR1 SGHTA, CDR2 FQGNSA. Full variable domain (outside the CDR3, taken from reference TRBV7-2 and TRBJ1-5): GAGVSQSPSNKVTEKGKDVELRCDPISGHTALYWYRQSLGQGLEFLIYFQGNSAPDKSGLPSDRFSAERTGGSVSTLTIQRTQQEDSAVYLCASSFRSAAGLSNQPQHFGDGTRLSIL.

The chain recombines TRBV7-8 with TRBJ1-1, with 7 bases aligning to TRBD1. CDR1 and CDR2 (germline): SGHVS, FQNEAQ. V trimming: 5 bases; J trimming: 1 base; junction bases outside the gene matches: 13. The CDR3 spans 17 residues. The DNA for the CDR3 is TGTGCCAGCAGCCGTTTCACCCGGGGACAGTCGAACACTGAAGCTTTCTTT. It specifies CASSRFTRGQSNTEAFF.

This clonotype was detected ten times or more. The chain recombines TRBV7-2 with TRBJ1-1, with D hard to call. The CDR3 contains 14 residues. V gave up 1 base and J gave up 0 bases, with 6 bases separating them. Germline CDR1 and CDR2: SGHTA and FQGNSA. CDR3 in DNA: TGTGCCAGCAGCTTAGTAGTCATGAACACTGAAGCTTTCTTT. Translating it yields CASSLVVMNTEAFF.

The chain joins TRBV20-1 to TRBJ1-4, with unresolved D. The CDR3 spans 14 residues. V was clipped by 0 bases and J by 5 bases, with 10 bases between them. Germline V gene lookup returns CDR1 DFQATT and CDR2 SNEGSKA (reference sequence). Written as DNA, the CDR3 is TGCAGTGCTAGAGATCTTCTCGGGAATGAAAAACTGTTTTTT. It specifies CSARDLLGNEKLFF.